This T cell receptor beta chain was found in a study of OX40 agonist ivuxolimab in advanced cancers. Method: immunoSEQ multiplex PCR; TCRdb's copy keeps in-frame clones and lacks some. The sample includes under 85,000 clones, more than 70% of them seen just once. CDR3 length: 18 residues. Between the trimmed V and J ends, which lost 2 bases and 0 bases, there was a span of 19 bases. Germline V CDR1 and CDR2: MNHEY, SMNVEV (reference sequence). This material consisted of CD4+ or CD8+ T cells sorted from blood, taken in a trial of the OX40 agonist ivuxolimab. This receptor was taken from an adult with an advanced solid tumor such as melanoma, head and neck, liver or kidney cancer. This chain links TRBV27 with TRBJ1-2; D ambiguous. The CDR3 DNA reads as TGTGCCAGCAGTTTAAAGGCCTCTTCGGGGTTAGCTAACTATGGCTACACCTTC. It translates to CASSLKASSGLANYGYTF.